This TCR beta chain was documented in a study of STAT3 mutations in large granular lymphocyte leukemia. Whole-study results and caveats: At least one immunodominant TCR beta clonotype appeared in every T-cell large granular lymphocyte leukemia patient.

A note on this clone: Its cognate antigen is unknown.

The method was immunoSEQ multiplex PCR; TCRdb's version includes in-frame clones alone and lacks a portion of them. The repertoire holds 9,400 or so clones, with more than 75% as singletons. The CDR3 is made up of 16 amino acids. V was cut by 0 bases and J by 6 bases, with 19 bases left in between. CDR1 SGHNT and CDR2 YYREEE come from the germline V gene (reference sequence). The receptor was derived from an elderly man with T-cell large granular lymphocyte leukemia. Some clones in this sample may be carry-over from other donors' samples. The material sequenced was peripheral blood mononuclear cells. The chain employs TRBV5-4 and TRBJ2-7; maybe TRBD2 (6 bases). The CDR3 reads CASSLGGLGSGGEQYF. CDR3 nucleotide sequence: TGTGCCAGCAGCTTGGGTGGGCTCGGGTCCGGGGGCGAGCAGTACTTC.